A single sample gave rise to the 27 T cell receptor beta chains below, sequenced in a study of T cell repertoires in cytomegalovirus infection. In TCRdb, the reads were re-called with MiXCR into one record per CDR3 protein. The sample has about 450,000 distinct CDR3 sequences, roughly a third seen once; the top ten hold roughly an eighth. The sample consisted of PBMCs. These receptors originate from a human donor in good health (CMV status not recorded). Some clones in this sample may be carry-over from other donors' samples.

This clonotype turned up a few times. The chain has TRBV12-3 or TRBV12-4 and TRBJ1-5; 9 nucleotides match TRBD1. V lost 6 bases and J lost 7; bases outside the gene matches: 4. The CDR3 runs 13 residues. CDR3 residues: CASRLDRGQPQHF. The CDR3 DNA is TGTGCCAGCAGGTTGGACAGGGGCCAGCCCCAGCATTTT.

This clonotype was observed a handful of times. V and J are TRBV11-2 and TRBJ2-1, with no clear D. V lost 5 bases to trimming and J lost 8 bases, with 10 bases between them. Germline V gene data show CDR1 as SGHAT and CDR2 as FQNNGV. This CDR3 is 12 amino acids long. CDR3 residues: CASSISLDEQFF. Written as DNA, the CDR3 is TGTGCCAGCAGCATCAGTCTCGATGAGCAGTTCTTC.

This clonotype was counted between two and nine times. V gene TRBV11-2 combines with J gene TRBJ2-1; either TRBD1 or TRBD2 may fit D (5 bases each). Per the germline V gene, CDR1 is SGHAT and CDR2 is FQNNGV. Trimming removed 1 base at V and 5 bases at J, with 12 bases between. The CDR3 is made up of 15 amino acids. DNA for the CDR3: TGTGCCAGCAGCTTAGTAAGAGGGGAGAACAATGAGCAGTTCTTC. Translating gives CASSLVRGENNEQFF. The complete variable domain, with remaining parts taken from reference TRBV11-2 and TRBJ2-1, reads EAGVAQSPRYKIIEKRQSVAFWCNPISGHATLYWYQQILGQGPKLLIQFQNNGVVDDSQLPKDRFSAERLKGVDSTLKIQPAKLEDSAVYLCASSLVRGENNEQFFGPGTRLTVL.

This chain links TRBV10-2 with TRBJ2-3; a possible D gene is TRBD1 (5 bases). V lost 1 base to trimming and J lost 11 bases, with 10 bases between them. Germline loops: CDR1 WSHSY, CDR2 SAAADI. This CDR3 has 12 residues. CDR3 sequence reads: CASSELGRMQYF. The CDR3, as DNA: TGCGCCAGCAGTGAGTTGGGGCGAATGCAGTATTTT.

The sample holds a few counts of this clonotype. J is TRBJ2-1 and V is TRBV5-6; D remains unclear. Germline loops: CDR1 SGHDT, CDR2 YYEEEE. The CDR3 runs 12 residues. V lost 2 bases and J 15 bases, leaving 15 bases between the germline ends. The DNA for the CDR3 is TGTGCCAGCAGCTTCGCGAGCGACGGTCCGTTCTTC. Amino acids: CASSFASDGPFF.

The V and J genes are TRBV5-5 and TRBJ2-3; the match to TRBD2 covers 8 bases. CDR3 length equals 16 residues. Germline V gene data show CDR1 as SGHKS and CDR2 as YYEKEE (reference sequence). J gave up 6 bases and V 5 bases, and 14 bases lay outside the gene matches. The CDR3 is CASSPGPGGVQDTQYF. The CDR3 DNA reads TGTGCCAGCAGTCCCGGCCCGGGGGGGGTCCAGGATACGCAGTATTTT.

J is TRBJ2-7 and V is TRBV6-2 or TRBV6-3; D is ambiguous. With 0 bases removed from V and 3 bases from J, the gap between germline ends came to 9 bases. Per the germline V gene, CDR1 is MNHEY and CDR2 is SVGEGT. The CDR3 extends over 14 amino acids. The CDR3 sequence is CASSYSERGYEQYF. The CDR3 nucleotides read TGTGCCAGCAGTTACTCGGAAAGAGGCTACGAGCAGTACTTC.

The chain recombines TRBV2 with TRBJ1-1; D is unclear. Trimming removed 6 bases at V and 4 bases at J, with 9 bases between. Germline V gives CDR1 SNHLY, CDR2 FYNNEI. The CDR3 runs to 12 residues. CDR3 residues: CASSAEGTEAFF. The CDR3 nucleotides read TGTGCCAGCAGCGCTGAGGGCACTGAAGCTTTCTTT.

This sequence joins TRBV6-2 or TRBV6-3 and TRBJ2-3; D is undetermined. Germline CDR1 is MNHEY and CDR2 is SVGEGT. The CDR3 has 12 amino acids. Deletions cut 6 bases from V and 0 bases from J, with 4 bases between. CDR3 region: CASSDSTDTQYF. As DNA, the CDR3 is TGTGCCAGCAGCGACAGCACAGATACGCAGTATTTT.

The chain links TRBV25-1 to TRBJ2-7; D gene ambiguous. V shed 3 bases and J shed 2 bases, with 8 bases lying between them. There are 13 residues in the CDR3. Looked up from germline, CDR1 is MGHDK and CDR2 is SYGVNS. CDR3 nucleotides: TGTGCCAGCAGTGATGGGTCCGCCTACGAGCAGTACTTC. Translated, it gives CASSDGSAYEQYF.

With regard to this clonotype: This may stem from a read error, because a much larger clone lies one nucleotide away. This is likely a read error, given that the CDR3 carries no conserved phenylalanine or tryptophan at its end. V and J are TRBV11-2 and TRBJ2-1; D may be TRBD2 (6 bases). The germline V and J ends were trimmed by 3 bases and 9 bases, with 12 bases remaining between them. The CDR3 runs 13 residues. Per the germline V gene, CDR1 is SGHAT and CDR2 is FQNNGV. As DNA, the CDR3 is TGTGCCAGCAGCTTCCTAGCGACGAGTGAGCAGTTCTTA. Its translation: CASSFLATSEQFL.

The rearrangement links TRBV27 to TRBJ1-5; D may be TRBD1 (6 bases). Germline V gene sequence: CDR1 MNHEY, CDR2 SMNVEV (reference sequence). This CDR3 region has 16 residues. Trimming removed 4 bases at V and 3 bases at J, with 16 bases between. The DNA of the CDR3 is TGTGCCAGCAGTTCATATGGGGGGGCATCCAATCAGCCCCAGCATTTT. This translates into CASSSYGGASNQPQHF.

This clonotype was picked up a small number of times. The CDR3 bases are TGTGCCAGCAGTGAAAGTTCGGAAACCGGGGAGCTGTTTTTT. It translates to CASSESSETGELFF. The chain couples TRBV6-1 to TRBJ2-2; unclear D gene. V was pared by 2 bases and J by 5 bases, with 9 bases between. CDR3 length: 14 amino acids. Germline V lookup: CDR1 MNHNS, CDR2 SASEGT.

This clonotype was counted many times. The rearrangement uses TRBV7-6 and TRBJ2-3; D may be TRBD2 (5 bases). CDR1 SGHVS and CDR2 FNYEAQ come from the germline V gene. Trimming took 1 base from V and 2 from J, leaving 19 bases between them. This CDR3 has 18 residues. The CDR3 is CASSLDGRTLGTTDTQYF. In DNA, the CDR3 is TGTGCCAGCAGCTTAGATGGCCGGACTCTGGGTACCACAGATACGCAGTATTTT. The full variable domain, its missing parts supplied by reference TRBV7-6 and TRBJ2-3, is GAGVSQSPRYKVTKRGQDVALRCDPISGHVSLYWYRQALGQGPEFLTYFNYEAQQDKSGLPNDRFSAERPEGSISTLTIQRTEQRDSAMYRCASSLDGRTLGTTDTQYFGPGTRLTVL.

The sample holds many counts of this clonotype. The V call is TRBV5-6, the J call TRBJ2-7; D possibly matches TRBD1 or TRBD2 (6 bases each). The V end lost 6 bases, the J end lost 6 bases, and 22 bases lay between the germline ends. Germline V gene data show CDR1 as SGHDT and CDR2 as YYEEEE. This CDR3 region has 15 residues. CDR3 amino acids: CASTIHGGLGLEQYF. The CDR3 nucleotides read TGTGCCAGCACCATTCACGGGGGCCTGGGACTCGAGCAGTACTTC.

In this sample, this clonotype turned up once. A junction end diverges from the germline sequence, so it may reflect a read error. The chain links TRBV24-1 to TRBJ2-3; 9 nucleotides agree with TRBD2. The CDR3 runs 16 residues. Germline V CDR1 and CDR2: KGHDR, SFDVKD. As DNA, the CDR3 is TGTGCCACCAGTAAAAGCGGGGGGCTTAGCACAGATACGCCGTATTTT. Residues: CATSKSGGLSTDTPYF.

This clonotype was detected ten times or more. The chain joins TRBV11-2 to TRBJ2-7; the D is unclear. The CDR3 covers 14 residues. V was trimmed by 2 bases and J by 4 bases, leaving 12 bases between them. The V gene's germline CDR1 is SGHAT and CDR2 FQNNGV. The CDR3: CASSLRSPSYEQYF. As DNA, the CDR3 is TGTGCCAGCAGCTTACGCAGTCCCTCTTACGAGCAGTACTTC.

In regard to this clonotype: Since a much larger clone is just one base distant, this may be a read error. CDR3 sequence reads: CASSTRGGKTNYGYTF. The CDR3 coding sequence is TGTGCCAGCAGCACCCGGGGTGGCAAAACTAACTATGGCTACACCTTC. The rearrangement uses TRBV7-2 and TRBJ1-2; no definite D call. The germline CDR1 and CDR2 sequences are SGHTA and FQGNSA. V was clipped by 5 bases and J by 0 bases, with 16 bases between them. This CDR3 spans 16 amino acids.

The chain joins TRBV13 to TRBJ2-3, with TRBD2 matching over 14 bases. V trimming: 5 bases; J trimming: 6 bases; junction bases outside the gene matches: 7. This CDR3 has 16 residues. Germline V gene sequence: CDR1 PRHDT, CDR2 FYEKMQ (reference sequence). The CDR3 DNA reads as TGTGCCAGCAGCCTCCCGGGACTAGCGGGAGCTGATACGCAGTATTTT. It yields the protein CASSLPGLAGADTQYF.

The V call is TRBV20-1, the J call TRBJ2-7; TRBD2 matches at 9 bases. This CDR3 region has 13 residues. Germline CDR1 reads DFQATT; CDR2 reads SNEGSKA (reference sequence). Trimming removed 3 bases from V and 6 bases from J; junction bases left unmatched: 6. CDR3 residues: CSARGGGGSEQYF. The CDR3 DNA follows: TGCAGTGCTAGGGGCGGGGGGGGCTCCGAGCAGTACTTC.

This chain joins TRBV27 and TRBJ1-2, with 7 bases aligning to TRBD1. The CDR3 loop spans 19 amino acids. Trimming removed 5 bases from V and 1 base from J; junction bases left unmatched: 19. In germline, CDR1 is MNHEY, CDR2 SMNVEV (reference sequence). The CDR3 bases are TGTGCCAGCAGTCCGGGGGACAGAGACCCTTGGACGGGTAACTATGGCTACACCTTC. This gives the protein CASSPGDRDPWTGNYGYTF.

This chain links TRBV7-3 with TRBJ2-2; 10 nucleotides line up with TRBD2. Germline V gene sequence: CDR1 SGHTA, CDR2 FQGTGA. The trim removed 2 bases at V and 1 base at J, leaving 13 bases unmatched. This CDR3 is 20 amino acids long. CDR3 loop: CASSLRPASGGRMNTGELFF. The CDR3 DNA follows: TGTGCCAGCAGCTTACGGCCGGCTAGCGGGGGACGAATGAACACCGGGGAGCTGTTTTTT.

This clonotype was counted at least ten times. This rearrangement joins TRBV7-2 to TRBJ2-7, with TRBD2 matching 9 bases. Germline CDR1 and CDR2: SGHTA and FQGNSA. Germline trimming cut 0 bases from V and 4 bases from J; bases unmatched to any gene: 4. The CDR3 is 15 residues long. Written as DNA, the CDR3 is TGTGCCAGCAGCTTAGCCCCTAGCGGGATTTACGAGCAGTACTTC. Translation gives CASSLAPSGIYEQYF. Complete variable domain (other parts from reference TRBV7-2 and TRBJ2-7): GAGVSQSPSNKVTEKGKDVELRCDPISGHTALYWYRQSLGQGLEFLIYFQGNSAPDKSGLPSDRFSAERTGGSVSTLTIQRTQQEDSAVYLCASSLAPSGIYEQYFGPGTRLTVT.

The V gene is TRBV7-9, the J gene TRBJ2-5; TRBD1 agrees at 7 bases. The CDR3 has 15 residues. The V segment lost 10 bases and the J segment 1 base; nucleotides outside the gene matches: 12. Germline V CDR1 and CDR2: SEHNR, FQNEAQ (reference sequence). The CDR3: CATTRQGGFQETQYF. In DNA, the CDR3 is TGTGCCACAACGAGACAGGGTGGTTTCCAAGAGACCCAGTACTTC.

This clonotype was observed many times. The rearrangement joins TRBV7-2 to TRBJ1-6; no clear D gene. In germline, CDR1 is SGHTA, CDR2 FQGNSA. The CDR3 consists of 14 residues. The V and J ends lost 5 bases and 8 bases respectively, with 13 bases between them. CDR3 nucleotide sequence: TGTGCCAGCAGCCTAGGGCAGCACTATTCACCCCTCCACTTT. Residues: CASSLGQHYSPLHF.

This clonotype was observed once. The V gene is TRBV12-3 or TRBV12-4, the J gene TRBJ2-7; D gene ambiguous. The CDR3 contains 15 residues. V was pared by 1 base and J by 0 bases, with 10 bases between. The CDR3 nucleotides are TGTGCCAGCAGTTTAGGGGGTGAAATCTCCTACGAGCAGTACTTC. Protein product: CASSLGGEISYEQYF.

The genes are TRBV20-1 and TRBJ2-6, with 9 bases matching TRBD1. This CDR3 comprises 18 residues. Looked up from germline, CDR1 is DFQATT and CDR2 is SNEGSKA (reference sequence). The ends lost 1 base at V and 0 bases at J; junction bases unmatched: 7. The CDR3 reads CSARARTGDRSGANVLTF. The CDR3 nucleotides read TGCAGTGCTAGAGCTCGGACAGGGGACCGCTCTGGGGCCAACGTCCTGACTTTC.